Presented here are 2 T cell receptor beta chains from one specimen sequenced in a study of cytomegalovirus exposure and HLA in healthy donors. Here immunoSEQ multiplex PCR was the method, and the copy in TCRdb shows in-frame clones only, minus some. The data show about 200,000 clones, 84% seen once. The specimen was PBMCs. The receptors come from a woman aged 30 to 39 in good health and CMV-seropositive.

The chain is built from TRBV2 and TRBJ1-5; possible D gene TRBD1, 5 bases. The CDR3 is made up of 15 amino acids. CDR1 and CDR2 (germline): SNHLY, FYNNEI. V lost 5 bases, J lost 5 bases, and 16 bases lay in between. DNA for the CDR3: TGTGCCAGCAGTCACCGACAGCTTAGGGATCAGCCCCAGCATTTT. This sequence encodes CASSHRQLRDQPQHF.

The rearrangement uses TRBV11-2 and TRBJ2-7, with TRBD1 as a possible D gene (5 bases). The V end was cut by 1 base, the J end by 6 bases, with 16 bases between. Germline V lookup: CDR1 SGHAT, CDR2 FQNNGV. The CDR3 is 15 residues long. Here the CDR3 DNA reads TGTGCCAGCAGCTTAGGGGGCAGGGTGAGAGGCGAGCAGTACTTC. Translated, it gives CASSLGGRVRGEQYF.